A single sample is the source of the 28 T cell receptor beta chains below, sequenced in a study of blood T cell repertoires in COVID-19. Method: immunoSEQ multiplex PCR; TCRdb's copy keeps in-frame clones and lacks some. The data show about 370,000 clones, nearly 90% seen once. Material: PBMCs or T cells enriched from blood (not recorded which). The receptors here all came from a woman aged 25 to 39 who had recovered from COVID-19.

The chain couples TRBV4-1 to TRBJ2-1; TRBD1 is a possible D gene (5 bases). In germline, CDR1 is MGHRA, CDR2 YSYEKL. V gave up 0 bases and J gave up 2 bases, with 11 bases separating them. The CDR3 has 16 residues. DNA of the CDR3: TGCGCCAGCAGCCAAGATACAGGTCTTACCTACAATGAGCAGTTCTTC. Protein sequence: CASSQDTGLTYNEQFF.

The chain uses TRBV27 and TRBJ2-3; 15 positions agree with TRBD2. Per germline, CDR1 MNHEY and CDR2 SMNVEV (reference sequence). The CDR3 runs to 14 residues. Losses at the gene ends were 6 bases for V and 6 bases for J; bases not matched to a gene: 1. CDR3 in amino acids: CASSGLAGGDTQYF. The CDR3 DNA is TGTGCCAGCAGCGGACTAGCGGGAGGGGATACGCAGTATTTT.

J is TRBJ2-5 and V is TRBV28; TRBD1 agrees at 8 bases. V dropped 2 bases and J dropped 7; count of bases not matched to a gene: 0. CDR1 is MDHEN, CDR2 SYDVKM, per germline. The length of the CDR3 is 12 residues. Here the CDR3 DNA reads TGTGCCAGCAGTTTAGACAGGGGGACCCAGTACTTC. Its translation is CASSLDRGTQYF.

The chain joins TRBV28 to TRBJ1-5; 7 nucleotides line up with TRBD1. After removal of 9 bases from V and 6 bases from J, the junction contained 14 bases not matched to a gene. CDR3 size: 15 residues. Germline values: CDR1 MDHEN, CDR2 SYDVKM. Here the CDR3 DNA reads TGTGCCAGTCTGGAAGGGGGCGCAGATACTCAGCCCCAGCATTTT. Its translation: CASLEGGADTQPQHF.

This chain connects TRBV9 to TRBJ2-7; 7 positions match TRBD1. Trimming took 3 bases from V and 2 from J; bases not matched to a gene: 5. CDR1 and CDR2 from the germline V gene are SGDLS and YYNGEE. This CDR3 has 14 amino acids. The CDR3 reads CASSAGTAPYEQYF. The CDR3 region has the DNA TGTGCCAGCAGCGCCGGGACAGCACCCTACGAGCAGTACTTC.

The chain is built from TRBV18 and TRBJ1-2; D uncertain. V was trimmed by 2 bases and J by 5 bases, leaving 3 bases between them. The germline V gene encodes CDR1 KGHSH and CDR2 LQKENI. This CDR3 is built from 11 residues. The CDR3 region has the DNA TGTGCCAGCTCACCATCTTATGGCTACACCTTC. Its translation is CASSPSYGYTF.

This chain connects TRBV7-2 to TRBJ1-2; 7 nucleotides match TRBD1. Germline lookup yields CDR1 SGHTA and CDR2 FQGNSA. Trimming took 2 bases from V and 1 from J; bases not matched to a gene: 1. This CDR3 has 14 amino acids. This CDR3 is CASSLRGLNYGYTF. The DNA of the CDR3 is TGTGCCAGCAGCTTAAGGGGGCTTAACTATGGCTACACCTTC.

The V call is TRBV6-1, the J call TRBJ2-7; TRBD1 might be the D (6 bases). Germline CDR1 is MNHNS and CDR2 is SASEGT. The length of the CDR3 is 14 residues. The germline V and J ends were trimmed by 3 bases and 6 bases, with 15 bases remaining between them. The CDR3 sequence is CASSDRQGFGEQYF. The CDR3 coding sequence is TGTGCCAGCAGTGATCGCCAGGGGTTCGGCGAGCAGTACTTC.

The chain couples TRBV7-2 to TRBJ2-7; D possibly corresponds to TRBD2 (7 bases). Trimming removed 1 base at V and 2 bases at J, with 21 bases between. From germline, CDR1 is SGHTA and CDR2 FQGNSA. The CDR3 has 18 amino acids. The CDR3 loop reads CASSLGGGPGGGPYEQYF. The CDR3 coding sequence is TGTGCCAGCAGCTTAGGCGGGGGCCCCGGTGGGGGGCCCTACGAGCAGTACTTC.

The chain combines TRBV7-9 with TRBJ2-7, with D hard to call. V was shortened by 4 bases and J by 6 bases, with 7 bases between the two germline ends. The germline CDR1 and CDR2 sequences are SEHNR and FQNEAQ (reference sequence). The CDR3 is made up of 11 amino acids. The CDR3 is CASSYLSEQYF. The CDR3 nucleotides are TGTGCCAGCAGCTATCTGAGCGAGCAGTACTTC. Complete variable domain (other parts from reference TRBV7-9 and TRBJ2-7): DTGVSQNPRHKITKRGQNVTFRCDPISEHNRLYWYRQTLGQGPEFLTYFQNEAQLEKSRLLSDRFSAERPKGSFSTLEIQRTEQGDSAMYLCASSYLSEQYFGPGTRLTVT.

The chain has TRBV30 and TRBJ1-1, with 7 bases matching TRBD1. There are 13 residues in the CDR3. After removal of 4 bases from V and 5 bases from J, the junction contained 7 bases not matched to a gene. Germline CDR1 is GTSNPN and CDR2 is SVGIG (reference sequence). CDR3 sequence reads: CAWIVRGTTEAFF. In DNA, the CDR3 is TGTGCCTGGATTGTCAGGGGGACGACTGAAGCTTTCTTT.

This clone has only a few counts. The rearrangement links TRBV5-1 to TRBJ2-7, with unresolved D. Trimming left V 5 bases short and J 2 bases short, with 8 bases between. The CDR3 consists of 12 residues. In germline, CDR1 is SGHRS, CDR2 YFSETQ. The CDR3 reads CASREEAYEQYF. CDR3 DNA sequence: TGCGCCAGCAGGGAAGAGGCCTACGAGCAGTACTTC.

There are a few counts of this clone. V is TRBV4-1 and J is TRBJ1-5; 9 bases agree with TRBD1. V was clipped by 6 bases and J by 7 bases; unmatched bases: 13. Germline V gives CDR1 MGHRA, CDR2 YSYEKL. This CDR3 has 16 residues. CDR3: CASSHPSDRGRQPQHF. In DNA form, the CDR3 reads TGCGCCAGCAGTCATCCTAGCGACAGGGGGAGGCAGCCCCAGCATTTT.

The J gene is TRBJ2-7, the V gene TRBV19; D call uncertain. With 0 bases removed from V and 0 bases from J, the gap between germline ends came to 12 bases. The CDR3 contains 16 residues. In germline, CDR1 is LNHDA, CDR2 SQIVND (reference sequence). This CDR3 is CASSIDRVSSSYEQYF. Here the CDR3 DNA reads TGTGCCAGTAGTATAGATCGGGTCTCGAGCTCCTACGAGCAGTACTTC.

This chain connects TRBV25-1 to TRBJ1-1; tentatively, D is TRBD1 (5 bases). Trimming removed 3 bases from V and 3 bases from J, with 14 bases in between. The CDR3 contains 15 residues. Germline V gene sequence: CDR1 MGHDK, CDR2 SYGVNS. CDR3 in DNA: TGTGCCAGCAGTGAGAGTTATAGGGGCTACACTGAAGCTTTCTTT. Translation gives CASSESYRGYTEAFF.

This chain connects TRBV10-3 to TRBJ2-5; possibly TRBD1 for D (7 bases). The CDR3 is 13 amino acids. Germline CDR1 is ENHRY and CDR2 is SYGVKD. The ends were cut back, 7 bases at V and 3 bases at J, with 12 bases in the middle. CDR3 bases: TGTGCCATCACTTCAGGGGGGAAAGAGACCCAGTACTTC. Amino acid sequence: CAITSGGKETQYF.

This sequence joins TRBV19 and TRBJ2-3, with D unclear. Germline V gene sequence: CDR1 LNHDA, CDR2 SQIVND (reference sequence). This CDR3 spans 13 amino acids. The V and J ends lost 10 bases and 4 bases respectively, with 15 bases between them. The CDR3 DNA follows: TGTGCCACTGGCAGTCGTCTGGCAGATACGCAGTATTTT. Protein sequence: CATGSRLADTQYF.

The chain recombines TRBV10-2 with TRBJ2-5; TRBD2 matches at 10 bases. CDR1 WSHSY and CDR2 SAAADI come from the germline V gene. J lost 5 bases, V lost 7 bases, and 13 bases had no gene match. This CDR3 spans 16 amino acids. The CDR3 protein is CASMGASGGPQETQYF. CDR3 coding DNA: TGCGCCAGCATGGGCGCTAGCGGGGGACCCCAGGAGACCCAGTACTTC.

A single count supports this clone. The gene calls are TRBV28 and TRBJ1-1, with D possibly TRBD1 on 6 matching bases. CDR1 and CDR2 (germline): MDHEN, SYDVKM. The CDR3 is 12 amino acids. The germline V and J ends were trimmed by 11 bases and 4 bases, with 14 bases remaining between them. CDR3 region: CALSGGRTEAFF. CDR3 in DNA: TGTGCCCTCAGCGGGGGGCGCACTGAAGCTTTCTTT.

The V gene is TRBV19, the J gene TRBJ2-4; 11 bases align to TRBD2. With V trimmed by 10 bases and J by 0 bases, 11 bases remained unmatched. Germline V CDR1 and CDR2: LNHDA, SQIVND (reference sequence). The CDR3 length is 17 residues. CDR3 region: CATTVIAGGLAKNIQYF. The CDR3 DNA reads TGTGCCACTACGGTAATAGCGGGGGGGCTAGCCAAAAACATTCAGTACTTC.

The chain has TRBV9 and TRBJ2-3; D gene ambiguous. Trimming removed 0 bases at V and 0 bases at J, with 5 bases between. The CDR3 has 14 residues. CDR1 is SGDLS and CDR2 is YYNGEE in the germline V gene. This CDR3 is CASSVGLSTDTQYF. DNA of the CDR3: TGTGCCAGCAGCGTAGGGCTGAGCACAGATACGCAGTATTTT.

The chain has TRBV5-5 and TRBJ2-7, with D possibly TRBD1 on 6 matching bases. Trimming pared 0 bases from V and 5 bases from J, leaving 9 bases between. Germline V gene sequence: CDR1 SGHKS, CDR2 YYEKEE (reference sequence). CDR3 length: 13 amino acids. CDR3 DNA sequence: TGTGCCAGCAGCTTGGAACAGGGCCACGAGCAGTACTTC. Translation gives CASSLEQGHEQYF.

Remarks on this clone: The same CDR3 also results from other DNA sequences found in this sample. The gene calls are TRBV18 and TRBJ1-2; possible D gene TRBD1, 6 bases. The CDR3 contains 14 residues. Trimming removed 3 bases from V and 2 bases from J, with 10 bases in between. Looked up from germline, CDR1 is KGHSH and CDR2 is LQKENI. The CDR3 sequence: CASSPPGVNYGYTF. Here the CDR3 DNA reads TGTGCCAGCTCACCCCCAGGGGTCAACTATGGCTACACCTTC.

The V call is TRBV29-1, the J call TRBJ2-7; 8 bases are a match to TRBD1. Trimming removed 7 bases from V and 6 bases from J; junction bases left unmatched: 11. The CDR3 is 13 amino acids. CDR1 SQVTM and CDR2 ANQGSEA come from the germline V gene. The CDR3 is CSAVQGAKTEQYF. CDR3 sequence (DNA): TGCAGCGCCGTGCAGGGGGCGAAGACCGAGCAGTACTTC.

The rearrangement uses TRBV24-1 and TRBJ1-2, with D perhaps matching TRBD1 (6 bases). The CDR3 length is 14 residues. Per the germline V gene, CDR1 is KGHDR and CDR2 is SFDVKD. V was shortened by 10 bases and J by 8 bases, with 22 bases between the two germline ends. The CDR3 loop reads CATIAGRGRRGYTF. For the CDR3, the DNA is TGTGCCACGATCGCCGGCAGGGGAAGGAGGGGCTACACCTTC.

In this sample, this clone turned up a few times. The chain combines TRBV4-1 with TRBJ1-1; perhaps TRBD1 as D (6 bases). The CDR3 has 16 residues. Looked up from germline, CDR1 is MGHRA and CDR2 is YSYEKL. Trimming removed 2 bases from V and 3 bases from J, with 16 bases in between. This CDR3 is CASSQLQGSLDTEAFF. CDR3 in DNA: TGCGCCAGCAGCCAACTACAGGGAAGTTTGGACACTGAAGCTTTCTTT.

The chain employs TRBV15 and TRBJ2-7; 9 nucleotides line up with TRBD2. Germline V CDR1 and CDR2: LNHNV, YYDKDF (reference sequence). The CDR3 totals 15 residues. V gave up 6 bases and J gave up 4 bases; unmatched junction bases: 10. The CDR3 sequence is CATSPGTSSRYEQYF. The DNA for the CDR3 is TGTGCCACCAGTCCCGGGACTAGCTCCCGGTACGAGCAGTACTTC.

V and J are TRBV10-3 and TRBJ2-7; 7 bases are a match to TRBD1. V was pared by 10 bases and J by 5 bases, with 11 bases of the junction left unmatched. Germline V gene lookup returns CDR1 ENHRY and CDR2 SYGVKD. CDR3 length equals 13 residues. CDR3 loop: CATRTGHWDEQYF. For the CDR3, the DNA is TGTGCCACCCGGACAGGACACTGGGACGAGCAGTACTTC.